This T cell receptor (beta chain) is drawn from a study of technical replicates of blood from four donors. The V end was cut by 4 bases, the J end by 2 bases, with 12 bases between. CDR3 length: 15 amino acids. The germline V gene encodes CDR1 ENHRY and CDR2 SYGVKD. Clones were read by immunoSEQ multiplex PCR, and TCRdb kept only the in-frame ones, dropping some. The sample has tens of thousands of clones, about 92% seen once. The chain has TRBV10-3 and TRBJ1-5; D might be TRBD1 (6 bases). The receptor comes from a human donor in good health. The sequencing input was T cells isolated from PBMCs. The chain's CDR3 is CAISGIAGGNQPQHF. For the CDR3, the DNA is TGTGCCATCAGTGGAATCGCAGGGGGCAATCAGCCCCAGCATTTT.